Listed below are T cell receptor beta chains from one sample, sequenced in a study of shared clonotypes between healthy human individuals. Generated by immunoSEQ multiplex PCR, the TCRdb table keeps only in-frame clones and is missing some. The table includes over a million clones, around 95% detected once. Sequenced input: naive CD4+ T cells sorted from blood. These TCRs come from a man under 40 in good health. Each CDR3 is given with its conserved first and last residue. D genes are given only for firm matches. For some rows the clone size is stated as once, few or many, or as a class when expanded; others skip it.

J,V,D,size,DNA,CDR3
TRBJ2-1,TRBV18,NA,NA,TGTGCCAGCTCACCACCGGGACACTCCTACAATGAGCAGTTCTTC,CASSPPGHSYNEQFF
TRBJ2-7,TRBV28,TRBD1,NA,TGTGCCAGCCAAGATTCTATCCCAGGGACAGGCTACGAGCAGTACTTC,CASQDSIPGTGYEQYF
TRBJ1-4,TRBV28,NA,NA,TGTGCCAGCAGTGCAGGCCGCTCGGTCGGGAATGAAAAACTGTTTTTT,CASSAGRSVGNEKLFF
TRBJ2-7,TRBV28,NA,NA,TGTGCCAGCAGTACCTCGTTACACTCCTACGAGCAGTACTTC,CASSTSLHSYEQYF
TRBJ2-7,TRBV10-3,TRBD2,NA,TGTGCCATCAGTGAAACCGGGACTAGAGGCTACGAGCAGTACTTC,CAISETGTRGYEQYF
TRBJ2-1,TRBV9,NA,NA,TGTGCCAGCAGCGTAGGAGGACGGGAGTTGCAAAACGAGCAGTTCTTC,CASSVGGRELQNEQFF
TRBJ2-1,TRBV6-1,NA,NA,TGTGCCAGCAGTGAGACACGCTACAATGAGCAGTTCTTC,CASSETRYNEQFF
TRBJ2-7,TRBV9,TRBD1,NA,TGTGCCAGCAGCGTGAAGGGACAGGGACCCTACGAGCAGTACTTC,CASSVKGQGPYEQYF
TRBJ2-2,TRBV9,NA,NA,TGTGCCAGCAGCGTAGCGCTATCTACCGGGGAGCTGTTTTTT,CASSVALSTGELFF
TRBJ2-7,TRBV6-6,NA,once,TGTGCCAGCAGTCCCCCGGGACCCCTGTACTTC,CASSPPGPLYF
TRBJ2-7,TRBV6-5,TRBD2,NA,TGTGCCAGCAGTTTCGCCGGGACTAGCTACGAGCAGTACTTC,CASSFAGTSYEQYF
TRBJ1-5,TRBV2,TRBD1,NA,TGTGCCGGGGGACAGGAAATCAATCAGCCCCAGCATTTT,CAGGQEINQPQHF
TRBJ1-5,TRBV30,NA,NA,TGTGCCTGGAGTAATGGGCGGGATCAGCCCCAGCATTTT,CAWSNGRDQPQHF
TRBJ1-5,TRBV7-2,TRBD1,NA,TGTGCCAGCGGAGGGACAGGGTTTAGCAATCAGCCCCAGCATTTT,CASGGTGFSNQPQHF
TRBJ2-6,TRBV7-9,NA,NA,TGTGCCAGCCGAGTCTCTGGGGCCAACGTCCTGACTTTC,CASRVSGANVLTF
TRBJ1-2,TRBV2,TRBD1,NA,TGTGCCAGCAGTGAGTTACAGGGGGGAGTTAACTATGGCTACACCTTC,CASSELQGGVNYGYTF
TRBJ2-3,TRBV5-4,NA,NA,TGTGCCAGCAGCTTGGATGGGAATGTCGGCACAGATACGCAGTATTTT,CASSLDGNVGTDTQYF
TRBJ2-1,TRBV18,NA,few,TGTGCCAGCTCACCACCGACCATCAATGAGCAGTTCTTC,CASSPPTINEQFF